The 14 T cell receptor beta chains given below trace back to one sample, sequenced in a study of T cell repertoires in cytomegalovirus infection. From the reads, TCRdb called clonotypes with MiXCR, one entry per CDR3 protein. The sample contains 210,000 or so distinct CDR3 sequences, under 8.5% of which appear only once. The sequencing sample was made of PBMCs. The source is a human donor in good health (CMV status not recorded). Some clones in this sample may be carry-over from other donors' samples.

This clonotype has a count of ten or more. The V and J genes are TRBV28 and TRBJ1-1; no clear D. Germline CDR1 is MDHEN and CDR2 is SYDVKM. The CDR3 is made up of 14 amino acids. Trimming took off 4 bases at V and 4 bases at J, with 13 bases between the two ends. As DNA, the CDR3 is TGTGCCAGCAGTTCCCCACCCGGGCGCACTGAAGCTTTCTTT. Translation: CASSSPPGRTEAFF.

This clonotype was detected many times. This rearrangement joins TRBV7-2 to TRBJ1-1; 7 positions agree with TRBD1. This CDR3 has 14 amino acids. Unmatched junction bases numbered 3, after V lost 2 bases and J lost 3 bases. Germline loops: CDR1 SGHTA, CDR2 FQGNSA. CDR3 loop: CASSLQGGDTEAFF. CDR3 nucleotides: TGTGCCAGCAGCTTACAGGGGGGCGACACTGAAGCTTTCTTT.

The CDR3 DNA follows: TGTGCCAGCAGGGATACCCAAGGGGGCTACACTGAAGCTTTCTTT. This translates into CASRDTQGGYTEAFF. The chain has TRBV2 and TRBJ1-1; the match to TRBD1 covers 7 bases. V shed 6 bases and J 3 bases; nucleotides not matched to a gene: 10. Germline-derived CDR1 and CDR2 are SNHLY and FYNNEI. The CDR3 is 15 amino acids. The complete variable domain, with remaining parts taken from reference TRBV2 and TRBJ1-1, reads EPEVTQTPSHQVTQMGQEVILRCVPISNHLYFYWYRQILGQKVEFLVSFYNNEISEKSEIFDDQFSVERPDGSNFTLKIRSTKLEDSAMYFCASRDTQGGYTEAFFGQGTRLTVV.

This clonotype has at least ten counts. The V and J genes are TRBV20-1 and TRBJ2-3, with 9 bases matching TRBD2. This CDR3 spans 14 amino acids. The germline CDR1 and CDR2 sequences are DFQATT and SNEGSKA (reference sequence). With V trimmed by 4 bases and J by 5 bases, 7 bases remained unmatched. The CDR3 sequence: CSAILAGLQDTQYF. The CDR3 DNA reads TGCAGTGCTATTCTAGCGGGACTACAAGATACGCAGTATTTT.

The sample holds many counts of this clonotype. This chain links TRBV7-2 with TRBJ1-2, with no clear D. The CDR3 loop spans 20 amino acids. From germline, CDR1 is SGHTA and CDR2 FQGNSA. The ends were cut back, 1 base at V and 0 bases at J, with 24 bases in the middle. This chain's CDR3 is CASSLDPRQAYSPTNYGYTF. As DNA, the CDR3 is TGTGCCAGCAGCTTAGACCCGCGGCAGGCCTACTCTCCCACTAACTATGGCTACACCTTC.

This clonotype was seen more than once but under ten times. This chain connects TRBV20-1 to TRBJ2-1, with 14 bases aligning to TRBD2. The CDR3 spans 19 residues. Germline assignment: CDR1 DFQATT and CDR2 SNEGSKA (reference sequence). The junction had 22 bases not matched to a gene; V was cut back by 6 bases and J by 9 bases. The CDR3 nucleotides read TGCAGTGCCGCGATCACCGGACTAGCGGGGGGCCTACCCCGGTTTGAGCAGTTCTTC. Amino acids: CSAAITGLAGGLPRFEQFF.

This clonotype came up many times. This sequence joins TRBV5-6 and TRBJ2-5, with D possibly being TRBD1 or TRBD2 (5 bases each). V lost 3 bases to trimming and J lost 2 bases, with 8 bases between them. The CDR3 has 13 amino acids. Germline V CDR1 and CDR2: SGHDT, YYEEEE. CDR3 loop: CASSWDGQETQYF. CDR3 nucleotide sequence: TGTGCCAGCAGCTGGGACGGGCAAGAGACCCAGTACTTC. Drawing the rest from reference TRBV5-6 and TRBJ2-5, the complete variable domain is DAGVTQSPTHLIKTRGQQVTLRCSPKSGHDTVSWYQQALGQGPQFIFQYYEEEERQRGNFPDRFSGHQFPNYSSELNVNALLLGDSALYLCASSWDGQETQYFGPGTRLLVL.

This clonotype was detected ten times or more. The V call is TRBV6-1, the J call TRBJ1-1, with D unresolved. CDR1 and CDR2 from the germline V gene are MNHNS and SASEGT. Between the trimmed V and J ends, which lost 4 bases and 1 base, there was a span of 7 bases. The CDR3 covers 13 residues. The CDR3 is CASSAVWNTEAFF. In DNA form, the CDR3 reads TGTGCCAGCAGTGCAGTCTGGAACACTGAAGCTTTCTTT.

This clonotype was counted many times. The rearrangement joins TRBV6-2 or TRBV6-3 to TRBJ1-1; the D is unclear. The germline V gene encodes CDR1 MNHEY and CDR2 SVGEGT. V shed 8 bases and J shed 0 bases, with 7 bases lying between them. The CDR3 is 12 amino acids. The CDR3 DNA reads as TGTGCCAGCGGCGGATTGAACACTGAAGCTTTCTTT. Its protein product is CASGGLNTEAFF.

The table lists this clonotype with many counts. The V call is TRBV11-2, the J call TRBJ1-2; D is unresolved. Trimming stripped 6 bases from V and 8 bases from J, with 10 bases between. In germline, CDR1 is SGHAT, CDR2 FQNNGV. The CDR3 is made up of 11 amino acids. The CDR3 loop is CASSFSLGYTF. DNA of the CDR3: TGTGCCAGCAGTTTTTCACTCGGCTACACCTTC.

The chain is built from TRBV29-1 and TRBJ2-4; 9 nucleotides align to TRBD2. Per germline, CDR1 SQVTM and CDR2 ANQGSEA. Trimming cost V 2 bases and J 3 bases; bases outside gene matches: 14. The CDR3 covers 18 residues. The CDR3 loop is CSVEKAAGGLVGKNIQYF. Here the CDR3 DNA reads TGCAGCGTTGAAAAGGCGGCGGGGGGGCTGGTGGGCAAAAACATTCAGTACTTC.

This clonotype was counted many times. The rearrangement links TRBV7-8 to TRBJ1-5, with D unclear. The V end was cut by 5 bases, the J end by 4 bases, with 9 bases between. This CDR3 has 13 amino acids. Germline lookup yields CDR1 SGHVS and CDR2 FQNEAQ. The CDR3 DNA sequence: TGTGCCAGCAGCCCCGGGGATAATCAGCCCCAGCATTTT. Encoded protein: CASSPGDNQPQHF.

This clonotype appeared many times. This chain uses TRBV20-1 with TRBJ2-1; possible D gene TRBD1, 5 bases. Germline-derived CDR1 and CDR2 are DFQATT and SNEGSKA (reference sequence). V was trimmed by 4 bases and J by 2 bases, leaving 12 bases between them. This CDR3 spans 14 amino acids. The CDR3 bases are TGCAGTGCTATGGGGCTAGGAACCTACAATGAGCAGTTCTTC. It translates to CSAMGLGTYNEQFF.

This clonotype was seen repeatedly, ten times or more. The V call is TRBV4-1, the J call TRBJ1-6; D call uncertain. Germline lookup yields CDR1 MGHRA and CDR2 YSYEKL. Trimming took off 3 bases at V and 6 bases at J, with 18 bases between the two ends. The length of the CDR3 is 17 residues. CDR3 sequence: CASSQQRAQRFNSPLHF. CDR3 coding DNA: TGCGCCAGCAGCCAGCAAAGGGCGCAGAGATTTAATTCACCCCTCCACTTT.